The rows below give T cell receptor beta chains drawn from one sample of a study of T cell repertoires in cytomegalovirus infection. For these TCRs, the target antigens are not known. TCRdb called the reads again in MiXCR, with one record for every CDR3 protein. The sample records roughly 860,000 distinct CDR3 sequences, 32% being singletons. The sample here was cultured CD8+ T cells from PBMCs, taken from culture after CMV antigen stimulation. These receptor sequences come from a human donor in good health (CMV status not recorded). Some clones in this sample may be carry-over from other donors' samples. CDR3s include the opening cysteine and the closing phenylalanine or tryptophan. A D gene is named only where the DNA matches it firmly. Clone size, where shown, is once, few, many, or a class for clones that have expanded.

clone size	D gene	J gene	V gene	CDR3 length	CDR3 DNA	CDR3 protein
few	.	TRBJ2-3	TRBV10-3	13	TGTGCCATCAGTGAGTCGAGGACAGATACGCAGTATTTT	CAISESRTDTQYF
.	.	TRBJ2-3	TRBV10-3	13	TGTGCCATCAGCCCCGGGACTGGTGATACGCAGTATTTT	CAISPGTGDTQYF
.	.	TRBJ2-2	TRBV4-2	16	TGTGCCAGCAGCCAGCGATGGGAGAGAGACACCGGGGAGCTGTTTTTT	CASSQRWERDTGELFF
few	TRBD1	TRBJ1-1	TRBV5-1	16	TGCGCCAGCAGCCTAGAACAGGGGGCCCTGGACACTGAAGCTTTCTTT	CASSLEQGALDTEAFF
.	.	TRBJ2-1	TRBV6-5	15	TGTGCCAGCAGCTTTGGGACCGCGGAGTCCAATGAGCAGTTCTTC	CASSFGTAESNEQFF
many	TRBD1	TRBJ1-5	TRBV7-9	15	TGTGCCAGCAGCTCCGGGACAGCCCAAAATCAGCCCCAGCATTTT	CASSSGTAQNQPQHF
.	TRBD2	TRBJ2-5	TRBV11-3	14	TGTGCCAGCAGCCCAACTAGCGGGGATGAGACCCAGTACTTC	CASSPTSGDETQYF
.	.	TRBJ1-2	TRBV7-6	14	TGTGCCAGCAGCCCCACTCCACAGTCCTATGGCTACACCTTC	CASSPTPQSYGYTF
.	TRBD2	TRBJ2-1	TRBV9	17	TGTGCCAGCAGCGTAGCTACTAGCGGGGGGCACAACAATGAGCAGTTCTTC	CASSVATSGGHNNEQFF
once	.	TRBJ1-1	TRBV6-1	19	TGTGCCAGCAGTGAAGCGATGGGGTATGTCCCGGGGGGAAACACTGAAGCTTTCTTT	CASSEAMGYVPGGNTEAFF
few	TRBD1	TRBJ1-2	TRBV20-1	12	TGCAGTGCTCTCGACAGGGAAGTTGGCTACACCTTC	CSALDREVGYTF
.	.	TRBJ2-1	TRBV6-2/TRBV6-3	14	TGTGCCAGCAGTTACGATGAATACTACAATGAGCAGTTCTTC	CASSYDEYYNEQFF
.	.	TRBJ2-1	TRBV14	18	TGTGCCAGCAGCCAAGGTCCCCGGGGGGCCATCTCCTACAATGAGCAGTTCTTC	CASSQGPRGAISYNEQFF
.	.	TRBJ2-2	TRBV2	14	TGTGCCAGCAGTCCCGAGGGCTACACCGGGGAGCTGTTTTTT	CASSPEGYTGELFF
.	.	TRBJ2-3	TRBV4-1	15	TGCGCCAGCAGCCAAGAATCGCAGTCGCGGGATACGCAGTATTTT	CASSQESQSRDTQYF
.	TRBD1	TRBJ2-5	TRBV3-1	16	TGTGCCAGCAGCGTGGGGAGCGGACAGGTTTGGGAGACCCAGTACTTC	CASSVGSGQVWETQYF
few	.	TRBJ1-5	TRBV6-2/TRBV6-3	18	TGTGCCAGCAGCGCTACTCGGAGACAGCTTGATAGCAATCAGCCCCAGCATTTT	CASSATRRQLDSNQPQHF
few	.	TRBJ2-3	TRBV5-4	12	TGTGCCAGCAGCTTAGGACAGCAGGCGCAGTATTTT	CASSLGQQAQYF
many	.	TRBJ2-2	TRBV3-1	15	TGTGCCAGCAGCCAAGGAGGCTACCACACCGGGGAGCTGTTTTTT	CASSQGGYHTGELFF
.	.	TRBJ2-5	TRBV7-9	8	TGTGCCAGCAGCTTGTACTACTTC	CASSLYYF
.	TRBD1	TRBJ2-3	TRBV10-2	15	TGCGCCAGCAGTTTCGAGGGGGCCGGGTCAGATACGCAGTATTTT	CASSFEGAGSDTQYF
.	TRBD1	TRBJ2-1	TRBV20-1	19	TGCAGTGCCCGAGGGGGTTCCGGGACAGGGGTTACCTCCTACAATGAGCAGTTCTTC	CSARGGSGTGVTSYNEQFF
few	.	TRBJ1-2	TRBV20-1	13	TGCAGTGCTAGATTTATGGGACGGCAAGGCTACACCTTC	CSARFMGRQGYTF
.	.	TRBJ2-1	TRBV14	15	TGTGCCAGCAGCCTCCGTTGGGGAGCGAGGGTTGAGCAGTTCTTC	CASSLRWGARVEQFF
many	.	TRBJ1-2	TRBV6-2/TRBV6-3	14	TGTGCCAGCAGTTACTCGGCAGGGAGAAATGGCTACACCTTC	CASSYSAGRNGYTF
few	.	TRBJ1-6	TRBV5-4	15	TGTGCCAGCAGCCTGGCGGACGGCGCAAATTCACCCCTCCACTTT	CASSLADGANSPLHF
few	TRBD1	TRBJ1-2	TRBV14	16	TGTGCCAGCAGCCAAGATCGCAGGGGGCGCGCCTATGGCTACACCTTC	CASSQDRRGRAYGYTF
.	.	TRBJ2-3	TRBV4-2	15	TGTGCCAGCAGCCAAAGACCGGGGAGGACAGATACGCAGTATTTT	CASSQRPGRTDTQYF
.	.	TRBJ2-1	TRBV12-3/TRBV12-4	12	TGTGCCAGCAACCTTTTAGGGAATGAGCAGTTCTTC	CASNLLGNEQFF
many	.	TRBJ2-1	TRBV19	12	TGTGCCAGCAGTCGCTCCTACAATGAGCAGTTCTTC	CASSRSYNEQFF
.	.	TRBJ1-5	TRBV19	12	TGTGCCAGTATGGCAGGGGTTCAGCCCCAGCATTTT	CASMAGVQPQHF
many	.	TRBJ2-5	TRBV7-8	13	TGTGCCAGCAGCTTAGAACAGGTTGAGACCCAGTACTTC	CASSLEQVETQYF
few	TRBD1	TRBJ2-1	TRBV6-5	16	TGTGCCAGCAGTTACTTCCGGACAGGGGTCCTCAATGAGCAGTTCTTC	CASSYFRTGVLNEQFF
few	.	TRBJ2-1	TRBV4-1	15	TGCGCCAGCAGTCAGAATCGAGTCTCCTACAATGAGCAGTTCTTC	CASSQNRVSYNEQFF
.	.	TRBJ1-6	TRBV4-1	16	TGCGCCAGCAGCCAAGAACAGGCCAGGTTGAATTCACCCCTCCACTTT	CASSQEQARLNSPLHF
few	.	TRBJ2-3	TRBV6-1	12	TGTGCCAGCAGCGCTACGCGGGATACGCAGTATTTT	CASSATRDTQYF
few	TRBD1	TRBJ2-7	TRBV7-9	16	TGTGCCAGCAGCTTAGGTTTCGCGGGACAGGGGGAAGAGCAGTACTTC	CASSLGFAGQGEEQYF
.	.	TRBJ2-5	TRBV6-6	16	TGTGCCAGCAGTTACTTGAGGGACACCGGAGGAGAGACCCAGTACTTC	CASSYLRDTGGETQYF
.	.	TRBJ1-3	TRBV7-2	16	TGTGCCAGCAGCTTAGCTAGGGTGAGCTCTGGAAACACCATATATTTT	CASSLARVSSGNTIYF
.	.	TRBJ1-2	TRBV9	18	TGTGCCAGCAGCGTCACCCTTTATGAGGGGCAACCCAACTATGGCTACACCTTC	CASSVTLYEGQPNYGYTF
.	TRBD2	TRBJ2-1	TRBV12-3/TRBV12-4	17	TGTGCCAGCAGTTTAGCGCTCGGGGGGGGGCCGGGTGATGAGCAGTTCTTC	CASSLALGGGPGDEQFF
once	TRBD1	TRBJ2-3	TRBV4-1	16	TGCGCCAGCAGCCAAGAGGGGACAGGGGGATCAAATACGCAGTATTTT	CASSQEGTGGSNTQYF
few	.	TRBJ2-2	TRBV7-9	13	TGTGCCAGCCTGGGGGTAAACACCGGGGAGCTGTTTTTT	CASLGVNTGELFF
.	.	TRBJ1-4	TRBV15	14	TGTGCCACCAGTCGAGCAAGGGGGGGTGAAAAACTGTTTTTT	CATSRARGGEKLFF
once	.	TRBJ2-4	TRBV15	14	TGTGCCACCAGCAGCCCGCTAGCCAAAAACATTCAGTACTTC	CATSSPLAKNIQYF
.	.	TRBJ1-5	TRBV25-1	15	TGTGCCAGCAGTGAATTTCGGGACAGCAATCAGCCCCAGCATTTT	CASSEFRDSNQPQHF
few	TRBD2	TRBJ2-3	TRBV27	15	TGTGCCAGCACCCCCGGGGGGGCCGGCACAGATACGCAGTATTTT	CASTPGGAGTDTQYF
.	TRBD2	TRBJ2-5	TRBV19	16	TGTGCCAGTAGGGGATCTAGCGGGGGCCTACAAGAGACCCAGTACTTC	CASRGSSGGLQETQYF
few	.	TRBJ2-7	TRBV7-6	14	TGTGCCAGCAGCTTATCCCCAGGGGCCTACGAGCAGTACTTC	CASSLSPGAYEQYF
.	.	TRBJ2-5	TRBV11-1	13	TGTGCCAGCAGCTTAGTCCAGGGGCGAACCCAGTACTTC	CASSLVQGRTQYF
.	.	TRBJ2-3	TRBV6-1	11	TGTGCCAGCGGGGACTCGGATACGCAGTATTTT	CASGDSDTQYF
.	.	TRBJ1-1	TRBV7-9	12	TGTGCCAGCAGCCCCTTTAACACTGAAGCTTTCTTT	CASSPFNTEAFF
few	TRBD2	TRBJ2-1	TRBV4-1	17	TGCGCCAGCAGCCACGATTATACTAGCGGGGGGAACAATGAGCAGTTCTTC	CASSHDYTSGGNNEQFF
once	TRBD1	TRBJ1-6	TRBV7-6	18	TGTGCCAGCAGCTCGCGCGGACAGGGGAGCTCCTATAATTCACCCCTCCACTTT	CASSSRGQGSSYNSPLHF
few	.	TRBJ2-3	TRBV6-2/TRBV6-3	17	TGTGCCAGCACTTCCCCCCCGGGACATGAGCTTACAGATACGCAGTATTTT	CASTSPPGHELTDTQYF
.	.	TRBJ2-2	TRBV7-6	16	TGTGGCAGCAGCCCCGTCCCGGCCGCGGGAACCGGGGAGCTGTTTTTT	CGSSPVPAAGTGELFF
.	.	TRBJ1-1	TRBV12-3/TRBV12-4	14	TGTGCCAGCAGTTTAGAACGGCCAGGGAGGGAAGCTTTCTTT	CASSLERPGREAFF
.	TRBD1	TRBJ1-2	TRBV25-1	14	TGTGCCAGCAGTGATCCTAGACAGGGGTATGGCTACACCTTC	CASSDPRQGYGYTF
.	TRBD2	TRBJ2-1	TRBV9	16	TGTGCCAGCAGCGTTCGCCGGGGACTAGCGTCGACTGAGCAGTTCTTC	CASSVRRGLASTEQFF
.	TRBD1	TRBJ2-6	TRBV6-1	14	TGCGCCGGGACAGGGGGCGGTGGGGCCAACGTCCTGACTTTC	CAGTGGGGANVLTF